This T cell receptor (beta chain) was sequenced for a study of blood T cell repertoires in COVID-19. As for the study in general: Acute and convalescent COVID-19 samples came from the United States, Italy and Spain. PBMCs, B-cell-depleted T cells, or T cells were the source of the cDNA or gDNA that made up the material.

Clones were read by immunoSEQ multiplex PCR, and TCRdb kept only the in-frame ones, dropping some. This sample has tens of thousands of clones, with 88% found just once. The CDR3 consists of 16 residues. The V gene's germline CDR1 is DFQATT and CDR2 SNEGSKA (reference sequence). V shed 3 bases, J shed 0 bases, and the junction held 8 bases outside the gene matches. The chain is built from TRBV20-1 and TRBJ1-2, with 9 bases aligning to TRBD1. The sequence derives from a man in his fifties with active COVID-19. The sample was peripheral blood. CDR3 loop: CSASGQGRPANYGYTF. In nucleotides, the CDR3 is TGCAGTGCTAGTGGACAGGGGCGCCCAGCTAACTATGGCTACACCTTC.